Included here is one T cell receptor (beta chain) sequence, with context. Its antigen is as yet unknown. V was clipped by 7 bases and J by 4 bases, with 20 bases between them. The CDR3 runs 15 residues. Germline V gives CDR1 MNHNS, CDR2 SASEGT. The data derive from a study of OX40 agonist ivuxolimab in advanced cancers. Broader study findings: Averaged across samples, CD8+ T cells carried more expanded clones than CD4+ did.

The data were produced by immunoSEQ multiplex PCR, yet TCRdb's version contains in-frame clones alone and is incomplete. The sample holds 55,000 to 65,000 clones, less than 85% seen once. The specimen comprised CD4+ or CD8+ T cells sorted from blood, sampled in a trial of the OX40 agonist ivuxolimab. The chain couples TRBV6-1 to TRBJ2-7, with a weak D call TRBD1 (5 bases). The receptor was isolated from an adult with an advanced solid tumor such as melanoma, head and neck, liver or kidney cancer. Here the CDR3 reads CASTLNQDRSYEQYF. CDR3 bases: TGTGCCAGCACCCTAAACCAAGACAGATCTTACGAGCAGTACTTC.